These T cell receptor beta chains were read from a single sample in a study of molecular identifiers for immune sequencing clone quantification. TCRdb used MiXCR to reprocess the PCR reads, holding one entry per CDR3 protein. The sample carries about 70,000 distinct CDR3 sequences, about a sixth recorded once. Sequenced input: naive CD8+ T cells from blood, with Jurkat cell RNA spiked in. Every receptor here comes from a human donor in good health. Some libraries in this study had Jurkat cell RNA spiked in. The conserved cysteine and the conserved F or W are not part of the CDR3 here.

v_call: TRBV28; j_call: TRBJ2-7; cdr3_aa: ASSLPGQNNEQY
v_call: TRBV7-9; j_call: TRBJ2-3; cdr3_aa: ASSLGLLDTQY
v_call: TRBV4-1; j_call: TRBJ2-7; cdr3_aa: ASSQEGGLAGLVY
v_call: TRBV9; j_call: TRBJ2-5; cdr3_aa: ASSVATGYLETQY
v_call: TRBV6-2/TRBV6-3; j_call: TRBJ1-1; cdr3_aa: ASSERENTEAF
v_call: TRBV28; j_call: TRBJ2-7; cdr3_aa: ASSSGGLGEQY
v_call: TRBV14; j_call: TRBJ2-7; cdr3_aa: ASSQATTYEQY
v_call: TRBV4-1; j_call: TRBJ2-3; cdr3_aa: ASSQWDSTDTQY
v_call: TRBV30; j_call: TRBJ2-1; cdr3_aa: AWSPSPGGGFYEQF
v_call: TRBV7-9; j_call: TRBJ2-7; cdr3_aa: ASSLRDRDLYEQY
v_call: TRBV27; j_call: TRBJ2-7; cdr3_aa: ASSPRDSFYNEQY
v_call: TRBV29-1; j_call: TRBJ1-1; cdr3_aa: SVSTGNTEAF
v_call: TRBV14; j_call: TRBJ2-7; cdr3_aa: ASSHLPGGGQEQY
v_call: TRBV12-3/TRBV12-4; j_call: TRBJ2-1; cdr3_aa: ASSSPDPLNEQF
v_call: TRBV29-1; j_call: TRBJ1-1; cdr3_aa: SVGTGGTEAL
v_call: TRBV3-1; j_call: TRBJ2-1; cdr3_aa: ASSRPGLAGYNEQF
v_call: TRBV21-1; j_call: TRBJ1-5; cdr3_aa: ASTGQGDQPQH
v_call: TRBV7-8; j_call: TRBJ1-5; cdr3_aa: ASSSHTGPYSNQPQH
v_call: TRBV7-2; j_call: TRBJ2-2; cdr3_aa: ASSPRQGRAGELF
v_call: TRBV11-3; j_call: TRBJ2-7; cdr3_aa: ASSSRRQAVEQY
v_call: TRBV7-9; j_call: TRBJ1-6; cdr3_aa: ASSLARDREDNSPLH
v_call: TRBV30; j_call: TRBJ2-3; cdr3_aa: AWDGDTQY
v_call: TRBV28; j_call: TRBJ1-1; cdr3_aa: ASSLSPTDSSWGTEAF
v_call: TRBV20-1; j_call: TRBJ2-1; cdr3_aa: SARPRGSGRNEQF
v_call: TRBV7-9; j_call: TRBJ2-6; cdr3_aa: ASSLTWSGGTSGANVLT
v_call: TRBV4-1; j_call: TRBJ2-7; cdr3_aa: ASSPYKAGATYEQY
v_call: TRBV6-2/TRBV6-3; j_call: TRBJ1-1; cdr3_aa: ASSYSRGDRGTEAF